Presented here are 24 T cell receptor beta chains from one specimen sequenced in a study of cytomegalovirus exposure and HLA in healthy donors. The PCR employed 60 Vbeta primers together with 13 Jbeta primers. Assay: immunoSEQ multiplex PCR; the TCRdb copy retains only in-frame clones and omits some. Found here are about 160,000 clones, roughly four fifths of them singletons; the top ten hold less than 3%. The specimen was PBMCs. These receptors all stem from a female donor in good health and CMV-seronegative.

The chain is built from TRBV7-6 and TRBJ1-1; D is uncertain. The CDR3 is made up of 17 amino acids. Germline V gene lookup returns CDR1 SGHVS and CDR2 FNYEAQ. V shed 2 bases and J shed 0 bases, with 16 bases lying between them. The DNA of the CDR3 is TGTGCCAGCAGCTTACTGATAGCACTTACCATGAACACTGAAGCTTTCTTT. Translated: CASSLLIALTMNTEAFF.

This clone was seen only a few times. The chain recombines TRBV5-1 with TRBJ1-3; tentative D call: TRBD1 (6 bases). CDR1 is SGHRS and CDR2 is YFSETQ in the germline V gene. The V end lost 0 bases, the J end lost 0 bases, and 10 bases lay between the germline ends. This CDR3 has 16 amino acids. This chain's CDR3 is CASSLAQGSSGNTIYF. The CDR3, as DNA: TGCGCCAGCAGCTTGGCTCAGGGGAGCTCTGGAAACACCATATATTTT.

The chain combines TRBV18 with TRBJ2-3; the match to TRBD2 covers 12 bases. V was clipped by 8 bases and J by 0 bases; unmatched bases: 6. Germline V gives CDR1 KGHSH, CDR2 LQKENI. The CDR3 loop spans 16 amino acids. The CDR3 is CASGRTSGISTDTQYF. CDR3 sequence (DNA): TGTGCCAGCGGAAGGACTAGCGGGATTAGCACAGATACGCAGTATTTT.

This clone was seen a few times. The CDR3 nucleotides read TGTGCCAGCAGTTTATGGGACAGGGGGGAGACCCAGTACTTC. It translates to CASSLWDRGETQYF. The genes are TRBV28 and TRBJ2-5, with 10 bases that match TRBD1. V was pared by 0 bases and J by 5 bases, with 0 bases of the junction left unmatched. The CDR3 contains 14 residues. Germline values: CDR1 MDHEN, CDR2 SYDVKM.

The chain employs TRBV5-1 and TRBJ1-1, with TRBD1 identical over 9 bases. Germline trimming cut 4 bases from V and 4 bases from J; bases unmatched to any gene: 8. This CDR3 has 15 residues. Germline lookup yields CDR1 SGHRS and CDR2 YFSETQ. The CDR3 loop is CASSDPTGGVTEAFF. The DNA for the CDR3 is TGCGCCAGCAGCGACCCCACAGGGGGCGTCACTGAAGCTTTCTTT.

The CDR3 loop is CASSHSGGTSTDTQYF. The CDR3 nucleotides read TGTGCCAGCAGTCATAGCGGGGGCACTAGCACAGATACGCAGTATTTT. The chain couples TRBV7-3 to TRBJ2-3; TRBD2 aligns across 9 bases. J gave up 0 bases and V 6 bases, and 7 bases lay outside the gene matches. Per the germline V gene, CDR1 is SGHTA and CDR2 is FQGTGA. The CDR3 loop spans 16 amino acids.

This chain connects TRBV5-4 to TRBJ2-3, with TRBD2 identical over 7 bases. V shed 1 base, J shed 14 bases, and the junction held 7 bases outside the gene matches. Germline loops: CDR1 SGHNT, CDR2 YYREEE (reference sequence). The CDR3 length is 12 residues. DNA of the CDR3: TGTGCCAGCAGCTTGCCAGGACTAGATCCGTATTTT. It translates to CASSLPGLDPYF.

This chain uses TRBV6-4 with TRBJ2-1; D remains ambiguous. There are 16 residues in the CDR3. V lost 5 bases and J lost 4, with 18 bases in between. CDR1 and CDR2 from the germline V gene are MRHNA and SNTAGT. The DNA for the CDR3 is TGTGCCAGCAGTCCCGCTCCACACGGAGAATACAATGAGCAGTTCTTC. Translating gives CASSPAPHGEYNEQFF.

V and J are TRBV27 and TRBJ1-5, with D perhaps TRBD1 (5 bases). The germline V gene encodes CDR1 MNHEY and CDR2 SMNVEV (reference sequence). CDR3 size: 17 residues. The ends were cut back, 5 bases at V and 0 bases at J, with 17 bases in the middle. CDR3 nucleotides: TGTGCCAGCAGTCCGGTCGGGGGACTGAGTAGCAATCAGCCCCAGCATTTT. It codes for CASSPVGGLSSNQPQHF.

The chain has TRBV9 and TRBJ1-6; a possible D gene is TRBD1 (6 bases). Germline V CDR1 and CDR2: SGDLS, YYNGEE. Trimming pared 3 bases from V and 10 bases from J, leaving 11 bases between. The CDR3 contains 13 residues. CDR3 in amino acids: CASSGLRGSPLHF. Written as DNA, the CDR3 is TGTGCCAGCAGCGGTCTAAGGGGGTCACCCCTCCACTTT. The whole variable domain, remainder taken from reference TRBV9 and TRBJ1-6, is DSGVTQTPKHLITATGQRVTLRCSPRSGDLSVYWYQQSLDQGLQFLIQYYNGEERAKGNILERFSAQQFPDLHSELNLSSLELGDSALYFCASSGLRGSPLHFGNGTRLTVT.

A note on this clone: At the DNA level, this CDR3 is encoded by other sequences in the same sample as well. The chain combines TRBV29-1 with TRBJ1-1, with 8 bases lining up with TRBD1. The junction had 13 bases not matched to a gene; V was cut back by 3 bases and J by 10 bases. Germline V CDR1 and CDR2: SQVTM, ANQGSEA. The CDR3 runs to 14 residues. The CDR3 DNA follows: TGCAGCGTTGACGGTTGGACAGGGAGTAGGGGAGCTTTCTTT. Amino acids: CSVDGWTGSRGAFF.

The gene calls are TRBV15 and TRBJ2-2, with D uncertain. The CDR3 has 15 residues. Germline V gives CDR1 LNHNV, CDR2 YYDKDF (reference sequence). Trimming stripped 5 bases from V and 7 bases from J, with 17 bases between. CDR3 sequence (DNA): TGTGCCACCAGCCATTGGAATTTTGGAGACGGGGAGCTGTTTTTT. Translating gives CATSHWNFGDGELFF.

This CDR3 reads CASSFGQQETQYF. The CDR3 nucleotides read TGTGCCAGCAGCTTCGGACAGCAAGAGACCCAGTACTTC. The chain combines TRBV7-2 with TRBJ2-5; D possibly corresponds to TRBD1 (6 bases). The CDR3 consists of 13 residues. CDR1 and CDR2 (germline): SGHTA, FQGNSA. V lost 3 bases and J 2 bases, leaving 7 bases between the germline ends.

This clone was counted only a few times. The chain uses TRBV6-1 and TRBJ2-3; TRBD2 agrees at 11 bases. Germline values: CDR1 MNHNS, CDR2 SASEGT. The CDR3 has 15 amino acids. J was trimmed by 3 bases and V by 4 bases; bases with no gene match: 3. The CDR3 sequence: CASSVTSGSTDTQYF. The DNA for the CDR3 is TGTGCCAGCAGTGTCACTAGCGGGAGTACAGATACGCAGTATTTT.

The V call is TRBV7-9, the J call TRBJ1-1, with D uncertain. Trimming left V 4 bases short and J 7 bases short, with 13 bases between. CDR3 length: 13 residues. Germline V gene data show CDR1 as SEHNR and CDR2 as FQNEAQ (reference sequence). The CDR3 nucleotides are TGTGCCAGCAGCTCCCGGGGTGATTTTGAAGCTTTCTTT. Translating gives CASSSRGDFEAFF.

This chain links TRBV19 with TRBJ2-6, with 7 nucleotides matching TRBD1. This CDR3 spans 15 amino acids. V gave up 8 bases and J gave up 1 base; unmatched junction bases: 5. Germline CDR1 and CDR2: LNHDA and SQIVND (reference sequence). Here the CDR3 reads CASWTGKSGANVLTF. The CDR3 region has the DNA TGTGCCAGTTGGACAGGCAAATCTGGGGCCAACGTCCTGACTTTC.

The chain carries TRBV5-4 and TRBJ2-2; 12 bases are a match to TRBD2. V shed 2 bases and J 7 bases; nucleotides not matched to a gene: 9. Germline V gene sequence: CDR1 SGHNT, CDR2 YYREEE (reference sequence). CDR3 length: 17 residues. The CDR3 DNA sequence: TGTGCCAGCAGCTTTATGCTAGCGGGAGGGCCTGGCGGGGAGCTGTTTTTT. Translated: CASSFMLAGGPGGELFF.

The CDR3 DNA sequence: TGTGCCAGTAGTAGGCTCGCTCCCACGAATCAGCCCCAGCATTTT. It is translated as CASSRLAPTNQPQHF. The chain combines TRBV19 with TRBJ1-5; no clear D. The germline CDR1 and CDR2 sequences are LNHDA and SQIVND (reference sequence). This CDR3 region has 15 residues. V was trimmed by 4 bases and J by 4 bases, leaving 14 bases between them.

This clone was picked up a small number of times. The rearrangement links TRBV27 to TRBJ1-1; 8 nucleotides align to TRBD1. The CDR3 has 15 residues. V shed 8 bases and J 4 bases; nucleotides not matched to a gene: 12. Per germline, CDR1 MNHEY and CDR2 SMNVEV (reference sequence). The DNA for the CDR3 is TGTGCCAGCGGATCGCAAACAGGGGGTCCCACTGAAGCTTTCTTT. This sequence encodes CASGSQTGGPTEAFF.

The chain links TRBV29-1 to TRBJ2-7; TRBD2 is a possible D gene (6 bases). Germline values: CDR1 SQVTM, CDR2 ANQGSEA. V dropped 5 bases and J dropped 6 bases, with 20 bases sitting between them. The CDR3 spans 14 residues. The DNA of the CDR3 is TGCAGCGTTCAGGCGGCCGGGGGACGAGGCGAGCAGTACTTC. Its protein is CSVQAAGGRGEQYF.

The genes are TRBV7-2 and TRBJ1-4; D unresolved. In germline, CDR1 is SGHTA, CDR2 FQGNSA. Trimming took 2 bases from V and 7 from J, leaving 8 bases between them. The CDR3 is made up of 13 amino acids. CDR3 residues: CASSLRRAEKLFF. DNA of the CDR3: TGTGCCAGCAGCTTAAGGAGAGCTGAAAAACTGTTTTTT. Full variable domain (rest looked up from reference TRBV7-2 and TRBJ1-4): GAGVSQSPSNKVTEKGKDVELRCDPISGHTALYWYRQSLGQGLEFLIYFQGNSAPDKSGLPSDRFSAERTGGSVSTLTIQRTQQEDSAVYLCASSLRRAEKLFFGSGTQLSVL.

The chain couples TRBV7-9 to TRBJ2-6, with D unclear. Germline CDR1 is SEHNR and CDR2 is FQNEAQ (reference sequence). This CDR3 spans 13 amino acids. Trimming left V 7 bases short and J 0 bases short, with 4 bases between. The CDR3 loop reads CASTYSGANVLTF. In DNA, the CDR3 is TGTGCCAGCACCTACTCTGGGGCCAACGTCCTGACTTTC. The complete variable domain, with remaining parts taken from reference TRBV7-9 and TRBJ2-6, reads DTGVSQNPRHKITKRGQNVTFRCDPISEHNRLYWYRQTLGQGPEFLTYFQNEAQLEKSRLLSDRFSAERPKGSFSTLEIQRTEQGDSAMYLCASTYSGANVLTFGAGSRLTVL.

This sequence joins TRBV7-9 and TRBJ2-1; 11 positions match TRBD1. Germline loops: CDR1 SEHNR, CDR2 FQNEAQ (reference sequence). J lost 5 bases, V lost 4 bases, and 4 bases had no gene match. The CDR3 totals 15 residues. Written as DNA, the CDR3 is TGTGCCAGCAGCTACCGGGACAGGGGGGACAATGAGCAGTTCTTC. Translating gives CASSYRDRGDNEQFF.

V is TRBV6-1 and J is TRBJ2-1; 9 nucleotides align to TRBD1. Germline lookup yields CDR1 MNHNS and CDR2 SASEGT. V lost 6 bases and J lost 7; bases outside the gene matches: 10. The CDR3 runs to 15 residues. CDR3 protein: CASRTGTGTTNEQFF. The CDR3 DNA sequence: TGTGCCAGCAGAACCGGGACAGGGACGACAAATGAGCAGTTCTTC.